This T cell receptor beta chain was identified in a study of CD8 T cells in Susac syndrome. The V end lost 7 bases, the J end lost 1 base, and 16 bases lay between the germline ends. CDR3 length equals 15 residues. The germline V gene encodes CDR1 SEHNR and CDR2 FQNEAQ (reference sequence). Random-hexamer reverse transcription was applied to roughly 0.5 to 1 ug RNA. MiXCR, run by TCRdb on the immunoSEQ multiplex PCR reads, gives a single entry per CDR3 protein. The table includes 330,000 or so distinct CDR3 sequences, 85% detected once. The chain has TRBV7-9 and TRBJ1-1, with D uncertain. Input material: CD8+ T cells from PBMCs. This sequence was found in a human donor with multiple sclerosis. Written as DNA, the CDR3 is TGTGCCAGCATAAACCCCCGACGGGCGAACACTGAAGCTTTCTTT. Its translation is CASINPRRANTEAFF. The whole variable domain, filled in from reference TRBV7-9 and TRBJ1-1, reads DTGVSQNPRHKITKRGQNVTFRCDPISEHNRLYWYRQTLGQGPEFLTYFQNEAQLEKSRLLSDRFSAERPKGSFSTLEIQRTEQGDSAMYLCASINPRRANTEAFFGQGTRLTVV.